The source of this T cell receptor (beta chain) is a study of CD8+ T cells in alopecia areata. Study as a whole: Treated patients took oral tofacitinib at 5 to 10 mg twice daily. Notes on the study in general: Baseline CD8+ expansion's link to response remains uncertain, as there was one nonresponder.

Extracted RNA was reverse transcribed into cDNA, the sequencing template. Generated by immunoSEQ multiplex PCR, the TCRdb table keeps only in-frame clones and is missing some. The profile covers approximately 190,000 clones, with 55% to 70% appearing a single time and roughly 5.8% taken by the ten largest. About this clone: Its matching antigen is unknown.

The treatment was: oral pan-JAK inhibitor, 5-10 mg twice daily. The V gene's germline CDR1 is SSHAT and CDR2 FNYEAQ (reference sequence). This CDR3 contains 19 residues. V shed 7 bases and J shed 0 bases, with 25 bases lying between them. This specimen consisted of CD4+ T cells sorted from blood, obtained at week 24, from a patient treated with tofacitinib. The clonotype originates from a human donor with alopecia areata. The chain recombines TRBV7-7 with TRBJ1-5; D is perhaps TRBD1 (6 bases). The CDR3 DNA sequence: TGTGCCAGCAACGGCACCGGACCAGGGGCGAGGGTTAGCAATCAGCCCCAGCATTTT. It translates to CASNGTGPGARVSNQPQHF. The entire variable domain, with the rest obtained from reference TRBV7-7 and TRBJ1-5, is as follows: GAGVSQSPRYKVTKRGQDVTLRCDPISSHATLYWYQQALGQGPEFLTYFNYEAQPDKSGLPSDRFSAERPEGSISTLTIQRTEQRDSAMYRCASNGTGPGARVSNQPQHFGDGTRLSIL.